The sequence of this T cell receptor beta chain was determined in a study of T cells expressing NK-cell markers. Looking at the study overall: Just one sequenced donor of eight was HCMV-seronegative, while seven were seropositive.

TCRdb re-called the 5' RACE reads; every CDR3 protein appears as one record, without DNA. This sample's table has a few hundred thousand distinct CDR3 sequences. To note about this clonotype: The antigen is undetermined.

The CDR3 covers 14 residues. The germline gives CDR1 DFQATT, CDR2 SNEGSKA (reference sequence). Study-level points and caveats: Similarly, these clonotypes led the CD3+CD56-NKG2C+ fraction as well in a handful of donors. Clones of NKG2C+ T cells that had expanded were of unclear HCMV specificity. The contribution of dominant NKG2C+ clonotypes to CD8+ T cells in about 6 donors was 1.0-7.0%.

The sample was blood T cells: a sorted CD56 or NKG2C T cell subset, CD4+ or CD8+ T cells, or bulk PBMC T cells (not recorded which). The chain has TRBV20-1 and TRBJ2-1. The sequence was collected from a man aged 18 to 29 in good health. CDR3: CSARDVTGEARQFF.